This TCR beta chain comes out of a study of shared clonotypes between healthy human individuals. Study-wide findings and caveats: Clonotype sharing across donors was expected to vary with sequencing depth. The naive CD4 repertoires of a few donors were compared, and roughly 5% of clonotypes were shared.

Points on this clone: Its antigen is not known.

Here immunoSEQ multiplex PCR was the method, and the copy in TCRdb shows in-frame clones only, minus some. The sample yields over a million clones, 98% seen once. Per the germline V gene, CDR1 is SGHNT and CDR2 is YENEEA. The CDR3 contains 14 residues. V dropped 5 bases and J dropped 6; count of bases not matched to a gene: 4. Sample: naive CD4+ T cells sorted from blood. Subset specified: CD45RA+ positively selected. This chain joins TRBV11-3 and TRBJ2-2, with 9 positions matching TRBD2. The origin of this receptor is a man aged 25-45 years in good health. The CDR3 is CASSRGTSPGELFF. As DNA, the CDR3 is TGTGCCAGCAGCCGAGGGACTAGCCCCGGGGAGCTGTTTTTT.